This T cell receptor beta chain stems from a study of response to subunit inactivated influenza vaccine. TCRdb itself ran the RT-PCR reads through MiXCR, one entry per CDR3 protein. The sample records roughly 170,000 distinct CDR3 sequences, about a tenth being singletons. This CDR3 is 15 amino acids long. Trimming stripped 3 bases from V and 8 bases from J, with 14 bases between. Findings and caveats of the study: The authors suggested that few new T cells are recruited per seasonal influenza vaccination.

With regard to this clonotype: What it binds is not known.

This sample comprised non-naive T cells sorted from PBMCs, obtained on the day of vaccination. The receptor comes from a middle-aged man who received an inactivated influenza vaccine. The chain is built from TRBV12-3 or TRBV12-4 and TRBJ1-6; perhaps TRBD1 as D (5 bases). In nucleotides, the CDR3 is TGTGCCAGCAGTTTTCGCCATGGAGGGGATTCACCCCTCCACTTT. Protein sequence: CASSFRHGGDSPLHF.